The 20 T cell receptor beta chains in this list originate from one sample, sequenced in a study of blood T cell repertoires in COVID-19. Data came from immunoSEQ multiplex PCR; TCRdb stores just in-frame clones and leaves some out. The table lists about 130,000 clones, around 90% of them singletons. The sequenced sample consisted of peripheral blood. The receptor source for this set is a man in his sixties with COVID-19, enrolled during active disease.

The chain joins TRBV25-1 to TRBJ2-7, with 10 bases identical to TRBD1. V lost 7 bases and J lost 2; bases outside the gene matches: 2. The CDR3 extends over 13 amino acids. The germline V gene has CDR1 MGHDK and CDR2 SYGVNS. The DNA of the CDR3 is TGTGCCAGCACCGGACAGGGGGCCTACGAGCAGTACTTC. Amino acids: CASTGQGAYEQYF.

This chain uses TRBV19 with TRBJ1-4; 12 bases fit TRBD1. Per the germline V gene, CDR1 is LNHDA and CDR2 is SQIVND (reference sequence). V was pared by 8 bases and J by 8 bases, with 3 bases of the junction left unmatched. The CDR3 runs 13 residues. CDR3: CASRDRGLEKLFF. In nucleotides, the CDR3 is TGTGCCAGTCGGGACAGGGGGCTAGAAAAACTGTTTTTT.

The rearrangement joins TRBV19 to TRBJ2-3, with 11 bases matching TRBD1. Germline V gives CDR1 LNHDA, CDR2 SQIVND (reference sequence). The CDR3 runs to 13 residues. V lost 10 bases and J lost 3; bases outside the gene matches: 3. The DNA for the CDR3 is TGTGCCATTGGGACAGGGGGGACAGATACGCAGTATTTT. Translation: CAIGTGGTDTQYF.

The genes are TRBV18 and TRBJ2-5; the D gene is possibly TRBD1 (5 bases). V was cut by 3 bases and J by 1 base, with 9 bases left in between. The germline V gene has CDR1 KGHSH and CDR2 LQKENI. The CDR3 length is 14 residues. The CDR3 bases are TGTGCCAGCTCACCGAGGACACGCCAAGAGACCCAGTACTTC. This gives the protein CASSPRTRQETQYF. The entire variable domain, with the rest obtained from reference TRBV18 and TRBJ2-5, is as follows: NAGVMQNPRHLVRRRGQEARLRCSPMKGHSHVYWYRQLPEEGLKFMVYLQKENIIDESGMPKERFSAEFPKEGPSILRIQQVVRGDSAAYFCASSPRTRQETQYFGPGTRLLVL.

The V gene is TRBV18, the J gene TRBJ1-2, with D uncertain. V lost 4 bases and J lost 4, with 13 bases in between. The germline gives CDR1 KGHSH, CDR2 LQKENI. This CDR3 comprises 14 residues. CDR3 region: CASSREAPPYGYTF. In nucleotides, the CDR3 is TGTGCCAGCTCACGTGAGGCACCTCCCTATGGCTACACCTTC.

This chain uses TRBV24-1 with TRBJ2-2, with 7 bases lining up with TRBD1. The CDR3 spans 17 residues. The V gene end was trimmed by 4 bases and the J gene end by 1 base; junction bases not matched to a gene: 8. The germline V gene has CDR1 KGHDR and CDR2 SFDVKD. The CDR3 here is CATSDPRTGLNTGELFF. The CDR3 DNA follows: TGTGCCACCAGTGACCCTAGGACAGGACTGAACACCGGGGAGCTGTTTTTT.

About this clone itself: The junction does not match germline at one end; this may be a read error. The chain links TRBV20-1 to TRBJ1-1; D unresolved. Germline V gene data show CDR1 as DFQATT and CDR2 as SNEGSKA (reference sequence). CDR3 length: 11 residues. CDR3 nucleotide sequence: TGCAGTGCCAGAGGGCCCCGGGGAGCTTTCTTT. Its protein is CSARGPRGAFF.

The V gene is TRBV7-2, the J gene TRBJ2-7; 8 bases are shared with TRBD1. Germline CDR1 SGHTA, CDR2 FQGNSA. CDR3 length equals 13 residues. V lost 5 bases and J lost 3; bases outside the gene matches: 3. CDR3 nucleotides: TGTGCCAGCAGCCCCGACAGGGGCTACGAGCAGTACTTC. This gives the protein CASSPDRGYEQYF.

The genes are TRBV11-2 and TRBJ1-5; D remains unclear. V lost 2 bases and J lost 4, with 12 bases in between. There are 15 residues in the CDR3. Looked up from germline, CDR1 is SGHAT and CDR2 is FQNNGV. For the CDR3, the DNA is TGTGCCAGCAGCTTAAGTATGGCCCATAATCAGCCCCAGCATTTT. It specifies CASSLSMAHNQPQHF.

J is TRBJ2-3 and V is TRBV7-9; 8 bases align to TRBD2. The trim removed 8 bases at V and 2 bases at J, leaving 9 bases unmatched. The CDR3 sequence is 15 residues long. CDR1 SEHNR and CDR2 FQNEAQ come from the germline V gene (reference sequence). CDR3 protein: CASGTSGRPTDTQYF. In nucleotides, the CDR3 is TGTGCCAGCGGAACTAGCGGTCGTCCCACAGATACGCAGTATTTT.

J is TRBJ2-1 and V is TRBV13; a possible D gene is TRBD2 (6 bases). Between the trimmed V and J ends, which lost 4 bases and 10 bases, there was a span of 20 bases. The CDR3 spans 15 residues. The germline CDR1 and CDR2 sequences are PRHDT and FYEKMQ (reference sequence). The CDR3 coding sequence is TGTGCCAGCAGCTCCCCTGGGAGGCCTCTTGGGGAGCAGTTCTTC. It encodes CASSSPGRPLGEQFF.

V gene TRBV27 combines with J gene TRBJ2-2; D is possibly TRBD2 (6 bases). This CDR3 has 13 residues. Trimming removed 6 bases at V and 7 bases at J, with 12 bases between. The germline CDR1 and CDR2 sequences are MNHEY and SMNVEV (reference sequence). The CDR3 spells CASSRELGGELFF. Written as DNA, the CDR3 is TGTGCCAGCAGCCGGGAGCTTGGCGGGGAGCTGTTTTTT.

V and J are TRBV12-3 or TRBV12-4 and TRBJ1-2, with TRBD1 as a possible D gene (6 bases). CDR3 length: 12 amino acids. V was pared by 6 bases and J by 7 bases, with 12 bases between. CDR3 residues: CASRYRDLGYTF. The CDR3, as DNA: TGTGCCAGCAGATACAGGGATCTTGGCTACACCTTC.

The chain combines TRBV30 with TRBJ2-7; 10 bases fit TRBD1. Germline V CDR1 and CDR2: GTSNPN, SVGIG (reference sequence). The CDR3 loop spans 14 amino acids. With 6 bases clipped from V and 3 bases from J, the junction kept 8 bases outside the gene matches. CDR3 region: CACSGRTGGYEQYF. As DNA, the CDR3 is TGTGCCTGTTCCGGCCGGACAGGGGGCTACGAGCAGTACTTC.

The rearrangement links TRBV6-5 to TRBJ1-5, with 10 bases identical to TRBD1. The CDR3 has 14 residues. CDR1 MNHEY and CDR2 SVGAGI come from the germline V gene. Germline trimming cut 9 bases from V and 7 bases from J; bases unmatched to any gene: 9. CDR3 in amino acids: CASAGQGVGQPQHF. The CDR3 DNA reads as TGTGCCAGTGCTGGACAGGGGGTCGGGCAGCCCCAGCATTTT.

The chain couples TRBV30 to TRBJ2-3, with 7 positions matching TRBD1. Germline CDR1 GTSNPN, CDR2 SVGIG (reference sequence). J was trimmed by 2 bases and V by 0 bases; bases with no gene match: 5. This CDR3 contains 15 residues. The CDR3 here is CAWSVKGANTDTQYF. The CDR3 nucleotides are TGTGCCTGGAGTGTAAAGGGGGCGAACACAGATACGCAGTATTTT.

The chain employs TRBV7-3 and TRBJ2-1; tentatively, D is TRBD1 (6 bases). Per germline, CDR1 SGHTA and CDR2 FQGTGA. This CDR3 is 15 amino acids long. V lost 2 bases to trimming and J lost 9 bases, with 17 bases between them. CDR3 in amino acids: CASSLSGTRGFEQFF. The DNA of the CDR3 is TGTGCCAGCAGCTTATCCGGGACACGGGGTTTTGAGCAGTTCTTC.

The chain links TRBV29-1 to TRBJ2-1; possibly TRBD2 for D (5 bases). CDR1 is SQVTM, CDR2 ANQGSEA, per germline. V was pared by 6 bases and J by 2 bases, with 11 bases between. CDR3 length equals 13 residues. Written as DNA, the CDR3 is TGCAGCGTGGCGGGTGGGACCTACAATGAGCAGTTCTTC. Translation gives CSVAGGTYNEQFF.

In DNA, the CDR3 is TGTGCCAGCAGTTTAATTCCGGGGGGGACAGGGGGCAAAGCTTTCTTT. This translates into CASSLIPGGTGGKAFF. The chain joins TRBV27 to TRBJ1-1; 12 positions agree with TRBD1. Per germline, CDR1 MNHEY and CDR2 SMNVEV (reference sequence). The CDR3 totals 16 residues. J was trimmed by 9 bases and V by 2 bases; bases with no gene match: 10.

This sequence joins TRBV11-2 and TRBJ2-3; 7 bases match TRBD2. Unmatched junction bases numbered 13, after V lost 0 bases and J lost 4 bases. The germline V gene encodes CDR1 SGHAT and CDR2 FQNNGV. This CDR3 is 18 amino acids long. In DNA, the CDR3 is TGTGCCAGCAGCTTAGATCGGGGGGACGGGGGTTTCCCAGATACGCAGTATTTT. Translated, it gives CASSLDRGDGGFPDTQYF.